The T cell receptor beta chain described here comes from a study of blood T cells in healthy people across ages. Study background: Template-switching capture recovered about one barcoded beta molecule per two T cells. General study points: Nothing was known about donor CMV status, and this possibly confounded expanded clonotype changes. The unsorted PBMCs prevented any conclusive comparison of naive versus antigen-experienced cells.

Germline assignment: CDR1 SGHVS and CDR2 FNYEAQ. The CDR3 loop spans 18 amino acids. V was clipped by 5 bases and J by 2 bases, with 19 bases between them. Regarding this clonotype: Its antigen is not known.

A second PCR, run for roughly 7 to 11 cycles, used a sample-barcoded 5' primer plus a J-beta primer mix. Each CDR3 protein is one row after TCRdb ran MiXCR on the 5' RACE reads. The sample lists more than 1 million distinct CDR3 sequences; under 55% were seen once. Total RNA, at least 5.5 micrograms per sample, came from PBMCs. The source of this sequence is a woman aged 55-69 years in good health. V usage is TRBV7-6 and J usage is TRBJ1-6; D is possibly TRBD1 (5 bases). Sequences were obtained from blood. This CDR3 is CASSDSGRAGAYNSPLHF. CDR3 DNA: TGTGCCAGCAGCGATAGTGGCAGGGCCGGGGCCTATAATTCACCCCTCCACTTT.